The 4 T cell receptor beta chains presented below share a single source sample, sequenced in a study of blood T cell repertoires in COVID-19. TCRdb's copy holds only in-frame clones and misses some; the assay was immunoSEQ multiplex PCR. This repertoire shows about 82,000 clones, around 85% found once; its top ten account for 15% to 20%. Sequencing used peripheral blood. Every receptor here comes from a man older than 75 with active or convalescent COVID-19.

The J gene is TRBJ1-2, the V gene TRBV11-2; 7 bases are shared with TRBD1. V was clipped by 6 bases and J by 2 bases; unmatched bases: 9. CDR3 length: 15 amino acids. CDR1 is SGHAT, CDR2 FQNNGV, per germline. The CDR3 loop reads CASRDTRGRNYGYTF. In nucleotides, the CDR3 is TGTGCCAGCAGAGACACAAGGGGGCGCAACTATGGCTACACCTTC.

The V call is TRBV28, the J call TRBJ1-4, with D unresolved. V lost 2 bases and J lost 3, with 10 bases in between. The CDR3 is made up of 15 amino acids. The germline CDR1 and CDR2 sequences are MDHEN and SYDVKM. CDR3 amino acids: CASSLLRRSNEKLFF. CDR3 bases: TGTGCCAGCAGTTTACTCCGGAGATCTAATGAAAAACTGTTTTTT. Variable domain in full (rest from reference TRBV28 and TRBJ1-4): DVKVTQSSRYLVKRTGEKVFLECVQDMDHENMFWYRQDPGLGLRLIYFSYDVKMKEKGDIPEGYSVSREKKERFSLILESASTNQTSMYLCASSLLRRSNEKLFFGSGTQLSVL.

The V call is TRBV3-1 (or the pseudogene TRBV3-2), the J call TRBJ2-2; D perhaps matches TRBD2 (7 bases). V lost 3 bases to trimming and J lost 6 bases, with 14 bases between them. This CDR3 contains 15 residues. From germline, CDR1 is LGHDT and CDR2 YNNKEL (reference sequence). The CDR3 loop reads CASSQLRGGAGELFF. DNA for the CDR3: TGTGCCAGCAGCCAGCTAAGAGGGGGGGCCGGGGAGCTGTTTTTT.

The chain is built from TRBV7-3 and TRBJ2-3; 11 bases align to TRBD2. CDR3 length: 17 amino acids. V trimming: 3 bases; J trimming: 0 bases; junction bases outside the gene matches: 5. The germline V gene encodes CDR1 SGHTA and CDR2 FQGTGA. DNA of the CDR3: TGTGCCAGCAGCTTCCGCGGGACTAGCGGTAGCACAGATACGCAGTATTTT. It yields the protein CASSFRGTSGSTDTQYF. Combining the CDR3 with reference TRBV7-3 and TRBJ2-3 gives the whole variable domain GAGVSQTPSNKVTEKGKYVELRCDPISGHTALYWYRQSLGQGPEFLIYFQGTGAADDSGLPNDRFFAVRPEGSVSTLKIQRTERGDSAVYLCASSFRGTSGSTDTQYFGPGTRLTVL.